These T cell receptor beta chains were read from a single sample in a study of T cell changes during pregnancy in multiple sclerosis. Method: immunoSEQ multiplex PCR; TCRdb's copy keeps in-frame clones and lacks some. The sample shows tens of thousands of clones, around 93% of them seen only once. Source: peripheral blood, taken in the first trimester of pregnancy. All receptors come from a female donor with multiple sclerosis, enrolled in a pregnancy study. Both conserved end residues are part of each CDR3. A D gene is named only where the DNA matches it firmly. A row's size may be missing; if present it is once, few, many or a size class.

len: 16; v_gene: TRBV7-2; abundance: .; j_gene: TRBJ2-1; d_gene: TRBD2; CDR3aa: CASSSQRGSSYNEQFF; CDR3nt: TGTGCCAGCAGCTCCCAGCGGGGTAGCTCCTACAATGAGCAGTTCTTC
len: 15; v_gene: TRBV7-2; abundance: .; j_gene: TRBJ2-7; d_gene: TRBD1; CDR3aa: CASSLATGGPYEQYF; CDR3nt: TGTGCCAGCAGCTTAGCGACAGGGGGCCCCTACGAGCAGTACTTC
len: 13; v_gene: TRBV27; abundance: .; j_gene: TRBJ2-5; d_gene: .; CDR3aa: CASSDSIQETQYF; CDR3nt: TGTGCCAGCAGCGACAGTATCCAAGAGACCCAGTACTTC
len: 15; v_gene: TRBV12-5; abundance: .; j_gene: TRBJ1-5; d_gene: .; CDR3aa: CASGFVGLRNQPQHF; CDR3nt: TGTGCTAGTGGTTTCGTGGGGCTGCGCAATCAGCCCCAGCATTTT
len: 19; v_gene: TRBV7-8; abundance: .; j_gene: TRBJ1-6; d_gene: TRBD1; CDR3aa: CASSLAGTAFSSYNSPLHF; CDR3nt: TGTGCCAGCAGCTTAGCCGGGACAGCTTTTAGCTCCTATAATTCACCCCTCCACTTT
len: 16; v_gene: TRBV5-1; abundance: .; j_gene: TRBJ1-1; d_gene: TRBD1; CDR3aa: CASSLDRGPANTEAFF; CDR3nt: TGCGCCAGCAGCTTGGACAGGGGGCCGGCGAACACTGAAGCTTTCTTT
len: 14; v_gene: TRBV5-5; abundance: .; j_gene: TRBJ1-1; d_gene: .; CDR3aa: CASSFLGSRTEAFF; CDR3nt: TGTGCCAGCAGCTTTTTGGGCAGTCGGACTGAAGCTTTCTTT
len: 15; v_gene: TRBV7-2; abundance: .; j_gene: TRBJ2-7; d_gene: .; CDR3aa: CASTLALGGFYEQYF; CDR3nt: TGTGCCAGCACCCTAGCGCTAGGGGGTTTCTACGAGCAGTACTTC
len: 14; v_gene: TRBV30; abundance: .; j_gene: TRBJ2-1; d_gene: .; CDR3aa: CAWIRWAPQGEQFF; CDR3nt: TGTGCCTGGATCCGTTGGGCGCCCCAGGGTGAGCAGTTCTTC
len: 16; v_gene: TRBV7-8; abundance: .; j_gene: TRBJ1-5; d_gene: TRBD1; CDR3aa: CASSLVGTGNKQPQHF; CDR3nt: TGTGCCAGCAGCTTAGTGGGGACAGGGAATAAACAGCCCCAGCATTTT
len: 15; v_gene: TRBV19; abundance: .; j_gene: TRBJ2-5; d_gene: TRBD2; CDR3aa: CASSLAGAFQETQYF; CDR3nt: TGTGCCAGTAGCCTAGCGGGGGCCTTCCAAGAGACCCAGTACTTC
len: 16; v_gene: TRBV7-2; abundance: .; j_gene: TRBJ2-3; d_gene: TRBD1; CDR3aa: CASSPGQGGDGGYAVF; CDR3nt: TGTGCCAGCAGCCCGGGACAGGGTGGAGATGGAGGATACGCAGTATTT
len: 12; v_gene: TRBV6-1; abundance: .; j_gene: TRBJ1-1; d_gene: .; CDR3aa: CASSEARSEAFF; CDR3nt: TGTGCCAGCAGTGAAGCTCGGAGTGAAGCTTTCTTT
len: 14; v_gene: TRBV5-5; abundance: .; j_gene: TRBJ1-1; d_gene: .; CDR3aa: CASSLIGGNTEAFF; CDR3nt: TGTGCCAGCAGCTTGATCGGGGGGAACACTGAAGCTTTCTTT
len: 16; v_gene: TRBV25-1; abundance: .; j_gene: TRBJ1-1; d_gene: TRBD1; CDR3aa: CASRLGTAGGHTEAFF; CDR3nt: TGTGCCAGCAGACTCGGGACAGCTGGGGGCCACACTGAAGCTTTCTTT
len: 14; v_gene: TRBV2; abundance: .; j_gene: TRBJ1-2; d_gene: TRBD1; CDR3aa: CASSTGQRRYGYTF; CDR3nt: TGTGCCAGCAGTACGGGACAGAGGAGGTATGGCTACACCTTC
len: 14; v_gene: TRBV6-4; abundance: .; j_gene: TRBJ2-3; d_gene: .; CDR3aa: CASSDGRDTDTQYF; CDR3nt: TGTGCCAGCAGTGACGGCAGGGACACAGATACGCAGTATTTT
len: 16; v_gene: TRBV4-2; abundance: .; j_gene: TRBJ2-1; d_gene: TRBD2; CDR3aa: CASSPLADHSYNEQFF; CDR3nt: TGTGCCAGCAGCCCCCTAGCGGACCACTCCTACAATGAGCAGTTCTTC
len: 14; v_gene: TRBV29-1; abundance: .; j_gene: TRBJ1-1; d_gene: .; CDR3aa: CSVKPGGMNTEAFF; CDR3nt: TGCAGCGTGAAACCGGGGGGGATGAACACTGAAGCTTTCTTT
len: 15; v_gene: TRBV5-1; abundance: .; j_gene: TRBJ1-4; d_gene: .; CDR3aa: CASSSDRLTNEKLFF; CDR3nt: TGCGCCAGCAGCTCCGACAGACTGACTAATGAAAAACTGTTTTTT
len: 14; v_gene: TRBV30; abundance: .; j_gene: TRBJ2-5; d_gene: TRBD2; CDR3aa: CAWTRRGGRETQYF; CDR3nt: TGTGCCTGGACAAGGCGGGGGGGTCGGGAGACCCAGTACTTC
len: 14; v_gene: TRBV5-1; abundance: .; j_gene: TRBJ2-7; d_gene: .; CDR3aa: CASSLSPDSYEQYF; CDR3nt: TGCGCCAGCAGCCTCTCCCCCGACAGTTACGAGCAGTACTTC
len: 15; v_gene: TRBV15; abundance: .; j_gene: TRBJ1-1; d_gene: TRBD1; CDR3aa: CATSREGQTYAEAFF; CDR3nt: TGTGCCACCAGCAGGGAGGGACAGACCTACGCTGAAGCTTTCTTT
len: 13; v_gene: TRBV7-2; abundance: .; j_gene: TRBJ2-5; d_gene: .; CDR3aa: CASSDIDQETQYF; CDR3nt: TGTGCCAGCAGCGACATAGACCAAGAGACCCAGTACTTC
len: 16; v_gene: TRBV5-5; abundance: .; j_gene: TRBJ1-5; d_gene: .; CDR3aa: CASSLDRVGSNQPQHF; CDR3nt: TGTGCCAGCAGCTTGGACAGGGTGGGGAGCAATCAGCCCCAGCATTTT
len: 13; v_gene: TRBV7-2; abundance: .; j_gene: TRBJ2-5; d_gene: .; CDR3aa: CASSPPHGGMWYF; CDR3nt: TGTGCCAGCAGCCCTCCCCACGGGGGAATGTGGTACTTC
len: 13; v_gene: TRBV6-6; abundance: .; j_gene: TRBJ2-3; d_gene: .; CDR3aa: CAGAPAGADTQYF; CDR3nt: TGTGCCGGGGCGCCCGCCGGAGCGGATACGCAGTATTTT
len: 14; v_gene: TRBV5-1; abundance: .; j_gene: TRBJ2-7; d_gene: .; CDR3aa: CASSSGLAPYEQYF; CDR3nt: TGCGCCAGCAGCTCGGGACTTGCTCCCTACGAGCAGTACTTC
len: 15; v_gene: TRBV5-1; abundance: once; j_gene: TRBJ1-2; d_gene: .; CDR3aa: CASSQSGGGDYGYTF; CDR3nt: TGCGCCAGCAGCCAATCGGGGGGAGGTGACTATGGCTACACCTTC
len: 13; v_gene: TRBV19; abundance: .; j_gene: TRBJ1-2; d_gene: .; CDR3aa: CASNPVLNYGYTF; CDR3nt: TGTGCCAGTAATCCAGTTCTCAACTATGGCTACACCTTC
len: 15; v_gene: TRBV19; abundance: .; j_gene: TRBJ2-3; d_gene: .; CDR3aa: CASSIQGVSTDTQYF; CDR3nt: TGTGCCAGTAGTATTCAAGGAGTATCCACAGATACGCAGTATTTT
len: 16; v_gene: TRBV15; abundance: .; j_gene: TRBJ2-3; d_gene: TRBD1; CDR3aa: CATSRELTGASDTQYF; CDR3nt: TGTGCCACCAGCAGAGAACTAACAGGGGCATCAGATACGCAGTATTTT
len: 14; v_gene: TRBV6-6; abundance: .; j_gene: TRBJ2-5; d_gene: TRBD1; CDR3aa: CASSDSGGQETQYF; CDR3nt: TGTGCCAGCAGTGACTCAGGGGGCCAAGAGACCCAGTACTTC
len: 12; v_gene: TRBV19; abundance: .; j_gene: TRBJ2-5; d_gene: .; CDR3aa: CAAQGGGETQYF; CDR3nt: TGTGCCGCCCAGGGGGGTGGAGAGACCCAGTACTTC
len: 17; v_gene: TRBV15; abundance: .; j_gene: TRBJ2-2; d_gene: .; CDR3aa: CATSRDLGLVGTGELFF; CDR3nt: TGTGCCACCAGCAGAGATCTAGGTTTGGTAGGCACCGGGGAGCTGTTTTTT
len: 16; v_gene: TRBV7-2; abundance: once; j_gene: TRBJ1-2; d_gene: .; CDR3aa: CASSLYSGARDYGYTF; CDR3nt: TGTGCCAGCAGCTTATACTCGGGCGCGCGGGACTATGGCTACACCTTC
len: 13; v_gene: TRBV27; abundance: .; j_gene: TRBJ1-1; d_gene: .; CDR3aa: CASRTAGNAEAFF; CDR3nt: TGTGCCAGCAGAACGGCAGGTAACGCTGAAGCTTTCTTT
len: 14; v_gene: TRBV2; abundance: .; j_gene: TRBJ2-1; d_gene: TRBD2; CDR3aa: CAGVRESGGGEQFF; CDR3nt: TGTGCCGGGGTAAGGGAGAGCGGGGGAGGTGAGCAGTTCTTC
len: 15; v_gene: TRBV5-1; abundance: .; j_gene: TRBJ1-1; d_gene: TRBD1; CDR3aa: CASSLAGQGGTEAFF; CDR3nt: TGCGCCAGCAGCTTGGCCGGACAGGGTGGGACTGAAGCTTTCTTT
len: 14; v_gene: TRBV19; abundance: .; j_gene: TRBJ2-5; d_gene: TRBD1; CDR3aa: CASSMTGMRETQYF; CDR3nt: TGTGCCAGTAGTATGACAGGGATGAGGGAGACCCAGTACTTC